This T cell receptor (beta chain) came from a study of a mutant IDH1 vaccine in newly diagnosed glioma. Comment on this clone: The antigen is undetermined.

The sample's time point: week 5, during vaccination. Mutant IDH1 20-mer peptide, at 300 ug, made up each vaccine dose, with topical imiquimod. Sequencing used immunoSEQ multiplex PCR; TCRdb keeps in-frame clones, though not all of them. The sample includes over 30,000 clones, roughly 54% of them seen just once. CDR3 length equals 11 residues. The V end was cut by 0 bases, the J end by 6 bases, with 3 bases between. Germline CDR1 is PRHDT and CDR2 is FYEKMQ (reference sequence). This sample comprised PBMCs, obtained from a glioma patient whose treatment included an IDH1 peptide vaccine. The chain employs TRBV13 and TRBJ2-7; unclear D gene. The sequence was collected from a woman in her late teens or twenties with glioma. In DNA form, the CDR3 reads TGTGCCAGCAGCTTAGGATCCGAGCAGTACTTC. Protein: CASSLGSEQYF.